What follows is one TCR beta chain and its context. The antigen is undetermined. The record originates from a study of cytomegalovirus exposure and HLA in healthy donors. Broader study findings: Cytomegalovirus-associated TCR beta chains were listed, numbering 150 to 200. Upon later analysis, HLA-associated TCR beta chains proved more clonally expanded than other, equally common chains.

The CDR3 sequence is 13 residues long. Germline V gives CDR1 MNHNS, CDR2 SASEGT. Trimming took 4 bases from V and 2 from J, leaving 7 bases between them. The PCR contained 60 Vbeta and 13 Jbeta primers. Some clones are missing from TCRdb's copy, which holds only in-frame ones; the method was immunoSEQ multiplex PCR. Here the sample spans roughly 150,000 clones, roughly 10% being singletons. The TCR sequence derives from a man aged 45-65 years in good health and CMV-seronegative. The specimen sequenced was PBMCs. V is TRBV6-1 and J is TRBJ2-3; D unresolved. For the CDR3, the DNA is TGTGCCAGCAGTGTGGAGATCACAGATACGCAGTATTTT. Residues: CASSVEITDTQYF.